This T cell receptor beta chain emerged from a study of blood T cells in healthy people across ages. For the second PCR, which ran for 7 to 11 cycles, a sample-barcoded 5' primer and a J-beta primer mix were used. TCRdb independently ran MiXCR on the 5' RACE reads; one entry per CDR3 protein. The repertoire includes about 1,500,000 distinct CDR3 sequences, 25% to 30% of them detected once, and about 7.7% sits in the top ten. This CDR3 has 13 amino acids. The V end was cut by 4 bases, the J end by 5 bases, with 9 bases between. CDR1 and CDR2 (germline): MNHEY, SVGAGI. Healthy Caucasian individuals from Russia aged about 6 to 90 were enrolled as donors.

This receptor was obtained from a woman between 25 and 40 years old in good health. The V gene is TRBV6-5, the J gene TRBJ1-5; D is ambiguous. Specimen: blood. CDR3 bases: TGTGCCAGCAGTTTAGTTCCACATCAGCCCCAGCATTTT. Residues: CASSLVPHQPQHF.